The clone carrying this T cell receptor beta chain came up a few times. The antigen remains unidentified. The time point here: patch test 1, 2 weeks after DPC sensitization. Treatment meaning: therapeutic diphenylcyclopropenone sensitization with weekly scalp DPC. The CDR3 has 13 residues. From germline, CDR1 is SGHTA and CDR2 FQGTGA. The ends were cut back, 2 bases at V and 9 bases at J, with 8 bases in the middle. The record originates from a study of human T cells and chemical hapten exposure. Notes on the study in general: Positively correlated with patch test score were the counts of PT1 expanded TCRs.

The study used a library that attached unique molecular identifiers to individual cDNA molecules. TCRdb passed the RACE reads through MiXCR, listing each CDR3 protein once. The data show approximately 82,000 distinct CDR3 sequences, approximately 10% seen once. This clonotype originated in a woman aged 60-70 years with alopecia areata. Some clones in this sample may be carry-over from other donors' samples. Sequencing used whole blood, obtained in connection with sensitization to the hapten diphenylcyclopropenone (DPC). The chain carries TRBV7-3 and TRBJ1-6; D is undetermined. CDR3 in amino acids: CASSLSRTSPLHF. CDR3 nucleotides: TGTGCCAGCAGCTTATCGCGAACTTCACCCCTCCACTTT.